What follows are 17 T cell receptor beta chains derived from one specimen sequenced in a study of CD8+ T cells in alopecia areata. The treatment here: oral pan-JAK inhibitor, 5-10 mg twice daily. RNA extraction was followed by reverse transcription into cDNA, which acted as the sequencing template. The table came from immunoSEQ multiplex PCR; TCRdb's copy has only in-frame clones and leaves some out. The profile shows about 140,000 clones, around four fifths of them singletons. Sequencing used CD8+ T cells sorted from blood, obtained at week 4, from a patient treated with tofacitinib. These receptors were obtained from a human donor with alopecia areata.

This rearrangement joins TRBV30 to TRBJ2-7; 12 bases are a match to TRBD2. Trimming took 8 bases from V and 5 from J; bases not matched to a gene: 19. Germline V gives CDR1 GTSNPN, CDR2 SVGIG (reference sequence). This CDR3 contains 17 residues. The CDR3: CAPRGSTSGGQLNEQYF. CDR3 DNA: TGTGCCCCGAGGGGTTCGACTAGCGGGGGCCAACTCAACGAGCAGTACTTC.

The CDR3 bases are TGCGCCAGCAGCCAAGTATGGCTTCGGGGGGTTGAGCAGTTCTTC. The encoded protein is CASSQVWLRGVEQFF. The chain couples TRBV4-3 to TRBJ2-1, with TRBD2 identical over 7 bases. CDR3 length: 15 amino acids. From germline, CDR1 is LGHNA and CDR2 YSLEER. The ends lost 1 base at V and 9 bases at J; junction bases unmatched: 9.

The chain employs TRBV10-3 and TRBJ2-7; 10 nucleotides match TRBD1. Per germline, CDR1 ENHRY and CDR2 SYGVKD. The V segment lost 11 bases and the J segment 2 bases; nucleotides outside the gene matches: 9. This CDR3 spans 14 amino acids. The CDR3 region is CAANRDRGAYEQYF. The CDR3 DNA reads as TGTGCCGCGAACCGGGACAGGGGAGCCTACGAGCAGTACTTC.

The chain has TRBV27 and TRBJ1-1; a weak D match, TRBD1 (6 bases). The CDR3 is 14 amino acids. Trimming stripped 6 bases from V and 0 bases from J, with 11 bases between. Germline V gives CDR1 MNHEY, CDR2 SMNVEV (reference sequence). The CDR3 DNA reads TGTGCCAGCAGCTCAGACAGGATGAACACTGAAGCTTTCTTT. This codes for CASSSDRMNTEAFF.

This clone was counted once. The CDR3 nucleotides read TGCGCCAGCAGCTCCCGGGACCCGATGGGCTACGAGCAGTACTTC. Protein sequence: CASSSRDPMGYEQYF. The chain joins TRBV5-1 to TRBJ2-7; possibly TRBD1 or TRBD2 for D (5 bases each). This CDR3 has 15 residues. The V gene's germline CDR1 is SGHRS and CDR2 YFSETQ. V dropped 3 bases and J dropped 3 bases, with 16 bases sitting between them.

The V gene is TRBV4-1, the J gene TRBJ2-3; 7 bases are a match to TRBD2. J gave up 4 bases and V 0 bases, and 4 bases lay outside the gene matches. Germline CDR1 is MGHRA and CDR2 is YSYEKL. The length of the CDR3 is 15 residues. CDR3 region: CASSQEERGPDTQYF. The CDR3 DNA follows: TGCGCCAGCAGCCAAGAAGAGCGGGGCCCAGATACGCAGTATTTT.

The genes are TRBV19 and TRBJ1-2, with 8 nucleotides matching TRBD1. V gave up 8 bases and J gave up 4 bases; unmatched junction bases: 6. This CDR3 contains 13 residues. Germline lookup yields CDR1 LNHDA and CDR2 SQIVND (reference sequence). The CDR3 loop reads CASQIGTGYGYTF. CDR3 DNA sequence: TGTGCCAGTCAAATCGGGACAGGCTATGGCTACACCTTC.

The chain has TRBV29-1 and TRBJ1-4; a weak D match, TRBD1 (6 bases). This CDR3 spans 13 amino acids. Germline V lookup: CDR1 SQVTM, CDR2 ANQGSEA. Trimming removed 0 bases from V and 8 bases from J, with 10 bases in between. The CDR3 DNA reads TGCAGCGTTGAAGAGGGTAGGGGGGAAAAACTGTTTTTT. It yields the protein CSVEEGRGEKLFF.

The chain links TRBV10-3 to TRBJ2-1, with 9 bases identical to TRBD2. The CDR3 has 16 amino acids. Germline V CDR1 and CDR2: ENHRY, SYGVKD. The trim removed 0 bases at V and 5 bases at J, leaving 5 bases unmatched. As DNA, the CDR3 is TGTGCCATCAGTGAGTCTGTAGCGGGGGTCGACAATGAGCAGTTCTTC. Protein product: CAISESVAGVDNEQFF.

This clone appeared a few times. The rearrangement joins TRBV7-9 to TRBJ2-7; D is unresolved. Trimming stripped 5 bases from V and 2 bases from J, with 10 bases between. Germline V gene data show CDR1 as SEHNR and CDR2 as FQNEAQ (reference sequence). There are 13 residues in the CDR3. CDR3 nucleotide sequence: TGTGCCAGCAGCCCGGCCGTTACCTACGAGCAGTACTTC. Translating it yields CASSPAVTYEQYF.

J is TRBJ1-5 and V is TRBV4-1; D may be TRBD1 (6 bases). The CDR3 sequence is 14 residues long. Germline CDR1 and CDR2: MGHRA and YSYEKL. V lost 4 bases to trimming and J lost 1 base, with 8 bases between them. The CDR3 sequence: CASSRGQSNQPQHF. Written as DNA, the CDR3 is TGCGCCAGCAGCCGTGGACAGAGCAATCAGCCCCAGCATTTT.

The chain couples TRBV7-9 to TRBJ2-6, with 9 bases matching TRBD1. CDR1 and CDR2 (germline): SEHNR, FQNEAQ (reference sequence). The CDR3 length is 17 residues. V lost 5 bases, J lost 2 bases, and 7 bases stayed unmatched. CDR3 DNA: TGTGCCAGCAGCCATACAGGGGGCAGGCCTGGGGCCAACGTCCTGACTTTC. This sequence encodes CASSHTGGRPGANVLTF.

The V and J genes are TRBV7-9 and TRBJ2-1; 9 bases agree with TRBD2. This CDR3 spans 17 amino acids. Unmatched junction bases numbered 10, after V lost 2 bases and J lost 5 bases. Germline CDR1 and CDR2: SEHNR and FQNEAQ (reference sequence). The CDR3 spells CASSLTPAGGPNNEQFF. For the CDR3, the DNA is TGTGCCAGCAGCTTAACCCCGGCGGGGGGGCCGAACAATGAGCAGTTCTTC.

The V and J genes are TRBV6-5 and TRBJ2-3; D is possibly TRBD2 (6 bases). CDR3 length: 13 residues. V was cut by 3 bases and J by 5 bases, with 9 bases left in between. Germline V lookup: CDR1 MNHEY, CDR2 SVGAGI. CDR3 residues: CASSYTAGDTQYF. The CDR3, as DNA: TGTGCCAGCAGTTATACAGCGGGAGATACGCAGTATTTT.

The chain joins TRBV7-6 to TRBJ2-3; D might be TRBD2 (5 bases). The CDR3 loop spans 16 amino acids. Germline-derived CDR1 and CDR2 are SGHVS and FNYEAQ. V was clipped by 1 base and J by 0 bases, with 11 bases between them. In nucleotides, the CDR3 is TGTGCCAGCAGCTTAGGAGGCGGGCCTAGCACAGATACGCAGTATTTT. Its protein product is CASSLGGGPSTDTQYF.

The genes are TRBV19 and TRBJ1-6; the match to TRBD1 covers 10 bases. With V trimmed by 7 bases and J by 9 bases, 6 bases remained unmatched. Germline-derived CDR1 and CDR2 are LNHDA and SQIVND (reference sequence). The CDR3 contains 14 residues. For the CDR3, the DNA is TGTGCCAGTACCAGGGGGACAGGGGCTTCACCCCTCCACTTT. Protein: CASTRGTGASPLHF.

The chain has TRBV30 and TRBJ2-5, with 10 bases fitting TRBD1. The J call may be faulty, since TRBJ2-7 better matches the DNA end. CDR1 is GTSNPN and CDR2 is SVGIG in the germline V gene (reference sequence). The CDR3 sequence is 14 residues long. DNA of the CDR3: TGTGCCTGGAGTGGAGGGACAGGGGTCGACGAGCAGTACTTC. This translates into CAWSGGTGVDEQYF.